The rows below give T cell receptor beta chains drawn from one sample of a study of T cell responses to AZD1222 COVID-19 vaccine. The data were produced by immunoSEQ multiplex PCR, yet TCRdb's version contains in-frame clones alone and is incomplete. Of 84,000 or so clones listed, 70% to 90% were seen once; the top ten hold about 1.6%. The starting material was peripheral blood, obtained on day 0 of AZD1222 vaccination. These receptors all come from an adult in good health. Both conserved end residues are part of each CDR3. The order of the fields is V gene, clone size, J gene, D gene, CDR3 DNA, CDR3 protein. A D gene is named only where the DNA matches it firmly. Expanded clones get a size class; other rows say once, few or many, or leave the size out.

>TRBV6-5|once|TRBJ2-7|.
TGTGCCAGCAGTTACCCCGAAGGCGAGCAGTACTTC
CASSYPEGEQYF
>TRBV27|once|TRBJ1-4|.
TGTGCCAGCAGACGGGGCAGCTCCTCTGCAACTAATGAAAAACTGTTTTTT
CASRRGSSSATNEKLFF
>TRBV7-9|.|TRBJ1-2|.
TGTGCCAGCAGCTTAGCCCCATCCAGGGAGGTTGGCTACACCTTC
CASSLAPSREVGYTF
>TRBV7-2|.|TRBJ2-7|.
TGTGCCAGCAGCCTGCAGTGGGGAGGCGAGCAGTACTTC
CASSLQWGGEQYF
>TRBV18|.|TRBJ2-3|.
TGTGCCAGCTCACCTCGAATGTCGGATACGCAGTATTTT
CASSPRMSDTQYF
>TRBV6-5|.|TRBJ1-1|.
TGTGCCAGCAGTTTGAACAGGGAAGGCAACACTGAAGCTTTCTTT
CASSLNREGNTEAFF
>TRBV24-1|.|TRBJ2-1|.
TGTGCCACCAGCCTAACTAAGATCATAGAGTCGGGCTACAATGAGCAGTTCTTC
CATSLTKIIESGYNEQFF
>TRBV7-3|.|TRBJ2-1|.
TGTGCCAGCAGCTTAAGTGGCGGGCCTATTGTATATGAGCAGTTCTTC
CASSLSGGPIVYEQFF
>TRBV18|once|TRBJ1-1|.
TGTGCCAGCTCACAATACGCAGGGACGAACACTGAAGCTTTCTTT
CASSQYAGTNTEAFF
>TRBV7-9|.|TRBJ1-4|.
TGTGCCAGCAGCCATGGACAGCTGAATGAAAAACTGTTTTTT
CASSHGQLNEKLFF
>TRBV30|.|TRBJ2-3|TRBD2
TGTGCCTCCCGACCGCGGGGACTAGCGGGAGGGAGCACAGATACGCAGTATTTT
CASRPRGLAGGSTDTQYF
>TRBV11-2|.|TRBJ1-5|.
TGTGCCAGCAGCTTGCAGGGCTCTAATCAGCCCCAGCATTTT
CASSLQGSNQPQHF
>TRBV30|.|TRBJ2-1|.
TGTGCCTGGAGGGGGACCCATCCGTTCTTC
CAWRGTHPFF
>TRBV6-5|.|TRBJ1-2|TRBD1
TGTGCCAGCACCCCGACAGGGGCGAACTATGGCTACACCTTC
CASTPTGANYGYTF
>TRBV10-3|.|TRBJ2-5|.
TGTGCCATCAGTGAGCAGACAGGCCAGACCCAGTACTTC
CAISEQTGQTQYF
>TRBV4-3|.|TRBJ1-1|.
TGCGCCAGCAGCCAAGAAGGACAATTTGGGACTGAAGCTTTCTTT
CASSQEGQFGTEAFF
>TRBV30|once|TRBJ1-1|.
TGTGCCTGGAGGTTGAACACTGAAGCTTTCTTT
CAWRLNTEAFF
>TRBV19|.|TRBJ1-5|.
TGTGCCAGTACCTGGGGAGGGGCTAGCAATCAGCCCCAGCATTTT
CASTWGGASNQPQHF
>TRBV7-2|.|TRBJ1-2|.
TGTGCCAGCAGCTCGAGGGGTAAAGGAGGCTATGGCTACACCTTC
CASSSRGKGGYGYTF
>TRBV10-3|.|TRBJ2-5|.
TGTGCCATCAGTGGGACAGAACAAGAGACCCAGTACTTC
CAISGTEQETQYF
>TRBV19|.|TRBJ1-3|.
TGTGCCAGTAGAAAAGGACTTATCTCTGGAAACACCATATATTTT
CASRKGLISGNTIYF
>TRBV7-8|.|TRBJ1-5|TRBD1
TGTGCCAGCAGCTCCTCCGGGACAGGGGGAGTTCAGCCCCAGCATTTT
CASSSSGTGGVQPQHF
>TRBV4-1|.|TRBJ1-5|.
TGCGCCAGCAGCCAAGATCGGACTAACAGGCCCCAGCATTTT
CASSQDRTNRPQHF
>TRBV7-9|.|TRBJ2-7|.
TGTGCCAGCAGCCCGGAGAGATACGAGCAGTACTTC
CASSPERYEQYF
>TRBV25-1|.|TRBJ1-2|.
TGTGCCAGCAGTGTGGAGTCCCATGGCTACACCTTC
CASSVESHGYTF
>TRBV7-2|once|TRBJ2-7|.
TGTGCCAGCAGCTCCAAGGCGGCGTTCCGTGGGAACGAGCAGTACTTC
CASSSKAAFRGNEQYF
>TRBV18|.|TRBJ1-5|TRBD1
TGTGCCAGCTCCCCGACAGGGGAGGACCAGCCCCAGCATTTT
CASSPTGEDQPQHF
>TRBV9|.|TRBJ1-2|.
TGTGCCAGCAGCGTAGCAGGACGGAGCAACTATGGCTACACCTTC
CASSVAGRSNYGYTF
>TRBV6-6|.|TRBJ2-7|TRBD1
TGTGCCAGCAGTCAACAGGGGGCGAGCGGCAGACCGACGGGCGAGCAGTACTTC
CASSQQGASGRPTGEQYF
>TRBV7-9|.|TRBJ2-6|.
TGTGCCAGCAGCTTAGCCCGTGGACTCCCGGCCAACGTCCTGACTTTC
CASSLARGLPANVLTF
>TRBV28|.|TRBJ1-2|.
TGTGCCAGCAGTTTGGGCAGGGGCTGTACCTTC
CASSLGRGCTF
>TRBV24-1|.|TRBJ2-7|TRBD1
TGTGCCACCAGTGATTCTCGGACAGGGAGGTACGAGCAGTACTTC
CATSDSRTGRYEQYF
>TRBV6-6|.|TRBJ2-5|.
TGTGCCAGCAGTTACTCGGCAGAACAGTACCAAGAGACCCAGTACTTC
CASSYSAEQYQETQYF
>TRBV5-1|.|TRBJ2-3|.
TGCGCCAGCAGCCTCCGGGACAACACAGATACGCAGTATTTT
CASSLRDNTDTQYF
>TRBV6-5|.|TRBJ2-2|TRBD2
TGTGCCAGCATTCGTCTAGCGGCCACCGGGGAGCTGTTTTTT
CASIRLAATGELFF
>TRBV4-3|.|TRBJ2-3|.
TGCGCCAGCAGCCAAGAGCGACCCCGGCCTGCAGATACGCAGTATTTT
CASSQERPRPADTQYF
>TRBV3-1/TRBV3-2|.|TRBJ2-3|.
TGTGCCAGCAGACGTAGCGGCAGGGAGAAGACAGATACGCAGTATTTT
CASRRSGREKTDTQYF